This TCR beta chain derives from a study of follicular helper T cells after annual influenza vaccination. Trimming pared 6 bases from V and 7 bases from J, leaving 19 bases between. Germline lookup yields CDR1 SGHDT and CDR2 YYEEEE. CDR3 length equals 14 residues. The method was immunoSEQ multiplex PCR; TCRdb's version includes in-frame clones alone and lacks a portion of them. The table shows around 25,000 clones, with roughly 80% occurring only once. This sample's time point: 2014-2015 season, pre-vaccination. ICOS+CD38+ and ICOS-CD38- fractions were sorted from non-naive CD4+CXCR5+PD-1+ cells. The chain carries TRBV5-6 and TRBJ1-2; D possibly corresponds to TRBD1 (5 bases). This TCR derives from an adult who received the influenza vaccine. Sequenced material: CXCR5+ CD38- circulating T follicular helper cells from blood, taken on the day of influenza vaccination. Specified subset: circulating Tfh, non-naive CD4+CXCR5+PD-1+ (ICOS+CD38+ or ICOS-CD38-). The CDR3: CASTILGGASGYTF. In nucleotides, the CDR3 is TGTGCCAGCACCATTTTAGGCGGGGCTAGTGGCTACACCTTC.